Described below is a single T cell receptor (beta chain) sequence and its context. The target of this receptor is not known. Base qualities are not recorded, but no much larger clone differs from it by a single base. Whole blood was collected in K2EDTA tubes by collaborating institutions according to the institutions' own protocols. For TCRbeta analysis, collaborator samples were shipped as frozen whole blood, as isolated PBMCs, or as DNA extracted from either sample type. V and J are trimmed by 3 bases and 3 bases, and the gene matches miss 3 bases of the junction. CDR3 length: 14 amino acids, cysteine to phenylalanine. Only the CDR3 DNA stays, 42 bases, in frame from base 1. CDR1 and CDR2, looked up from the germline V gene, are KGHSH and LQKENI. This entry is derived from a study of blood T cell repertoires in COVID-19 (dated by TCRdb to 2019 to 2021). Background on the whole study: Collaborator samples came from the United States, Italy and Spain and covered acute and convalescent phases of COVID-19. The material from the prospective study consisted of cDNA or gDNA derived from T cells, B-cell-depleted T cells, or PBMCs. Deeply sampled blood TCRbeta repertoires from subjects exposed to, actively infected with, or recovered from COVID-19 were included in the dataset. A freely available public database, intended as a resource for researchers studying the immune response to SARS-CoV-2, is where the repertoires were released. The samples were drawn from two sources: the first 160 participants of the ongoing ImmuneRACE study, and 950 to 1,500 subjects contributed by 6 global collaborators. Sample metadata almost always included a de-identified subject ID, COVID-19 status, age in years and sex. Where available, HLA class I and class II types were taken from metadata supplied by the sample provider and were not determined by assay-based typing. What the research found in general, with its limitations: The quantity of clinical and demographic metadata differed by source and by participant and was supplied without curation.

TCRbeta CDR3 regions were amplified from genomic DNA by means of the immunoSEQ Assay, a bias-controlled multiplex PCR. In the authors' own workflow: The number of nucleated cells in each sample was estimated by amplification of reference gene primers within the assay. To quantify the absolute abundance of each unique TCRbeta CDR3 rearrangement, sequence reads were collapsed and filtered. For each sample, productive Simpson clonality was calculated as the square root of Simpson's diversity index over productive rearrangements. TCRdb holds this immuneACCESS table with in-frame rearrangements only. Some clones are missing; in checked studies, unresolved V genes explain under half, and the rest has no known cause. The V and J calls and clone size are taken from that table; D and trimming were inferred from the DNA. For this sample the table gives roughly 200,000 clones, of which 80% to 90% were detected only once. In total, the top ten clones hold about 10% of the sample.

The chain links TRBV18 with TRBJ1-2; 8 bases in the junction line up with TRBD1. The sequence was obtained from a human donor with active or convalescent COVID-19. The donor label of this sample is uncertain. The sample was peripheral blood. The CDR3 protein sequence reads: CASSPTQGDYGYTF. The DNA sequence is as follows: TGTGCCAGCTCACCGACACAGGGGGACTATGGCTACACCTTC. Reference TRBV18 and TRBJ1-2 proteins supply the regions before and after the CDR3; the full variable domain is: NAGVMQNPRHLVRRRGQEARLRCSPMKGHSHVYWYRQLPEEGLKFMVYLQKENIIDESGMPKERFSAEFPKEGPSILRIQQVVRGDSAAYFCASSPTQGDYGYTFGSGTRLTVV.